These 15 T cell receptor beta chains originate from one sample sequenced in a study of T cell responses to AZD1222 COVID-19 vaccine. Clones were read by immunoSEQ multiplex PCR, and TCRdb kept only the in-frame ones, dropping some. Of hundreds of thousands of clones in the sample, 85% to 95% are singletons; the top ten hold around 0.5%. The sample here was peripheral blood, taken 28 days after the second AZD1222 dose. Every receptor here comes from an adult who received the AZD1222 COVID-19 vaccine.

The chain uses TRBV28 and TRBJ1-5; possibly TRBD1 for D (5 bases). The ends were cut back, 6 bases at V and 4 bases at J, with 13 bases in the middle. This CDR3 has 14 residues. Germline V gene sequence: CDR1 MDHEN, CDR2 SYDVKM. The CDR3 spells CASSLTALNQPQHF. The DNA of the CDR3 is TGTGCCAGCAGCTTGACAGCTCTAAATCAGCCCCAGCATTTT.

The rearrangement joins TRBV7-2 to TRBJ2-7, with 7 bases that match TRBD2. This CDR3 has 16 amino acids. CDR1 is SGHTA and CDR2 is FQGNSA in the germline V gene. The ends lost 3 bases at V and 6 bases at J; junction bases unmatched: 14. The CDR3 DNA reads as TGTGCCAGCAGCTTGAGGTTTTCGGCGGGAGATACCGAGCAGTACTTC. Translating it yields CASSLRFSAGDTEQYF.

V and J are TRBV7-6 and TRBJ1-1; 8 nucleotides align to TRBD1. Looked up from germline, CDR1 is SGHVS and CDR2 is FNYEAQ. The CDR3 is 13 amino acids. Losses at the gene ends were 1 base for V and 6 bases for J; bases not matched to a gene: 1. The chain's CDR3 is CASSLGGQAEAFF. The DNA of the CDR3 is TGTGCCAGCAGCTTAGGGGGACAGGCTGAAGCTTTCTTT.

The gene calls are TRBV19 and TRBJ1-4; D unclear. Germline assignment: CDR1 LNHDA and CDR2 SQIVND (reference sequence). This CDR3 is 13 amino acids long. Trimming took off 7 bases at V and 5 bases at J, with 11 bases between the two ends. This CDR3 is CASKRRENEKLFF. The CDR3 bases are TGTGCCAGTAAGAGGCGGGAAAATGAAAAACTGTTTTTT.

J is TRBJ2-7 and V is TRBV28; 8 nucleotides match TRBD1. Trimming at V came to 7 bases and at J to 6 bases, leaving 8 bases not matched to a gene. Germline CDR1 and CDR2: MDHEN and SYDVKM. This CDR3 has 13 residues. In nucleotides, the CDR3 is TGTGCCAGCAAGCGGACAGGGAACGCCGAGCAGTACTTC. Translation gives CASKRTGNAEQYF. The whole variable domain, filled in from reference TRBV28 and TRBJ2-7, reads DVKVTQSSRYLVKRTGEKVFLECVQDMDHENMFWYRQDPGLGLRLIYFSYDVKMKEKGDIPEGYSVSREKKERFSLILESASTNQTSMYLCASKRTGNAEQYFGPGTRLTVT.

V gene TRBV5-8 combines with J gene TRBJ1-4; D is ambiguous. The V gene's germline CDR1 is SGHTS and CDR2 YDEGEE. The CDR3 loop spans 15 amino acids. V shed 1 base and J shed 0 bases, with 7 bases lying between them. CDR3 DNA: TGTGCCAGCAGCTTGCGTTTTGCAACTAATGAAAAACTGTTTTTT. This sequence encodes CASSLRFATNEKLFF. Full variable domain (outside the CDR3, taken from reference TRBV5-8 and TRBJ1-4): EAGVTQSPTHLIKTRGQQATLRCSPISGHTSVYWYQQALGLGLQFLLWYDEGEERNRGNFPPRFSGRQFPNYSSELNVNALELEDSALYLCASSLRFATNEKLFFGSGTQLSVL.

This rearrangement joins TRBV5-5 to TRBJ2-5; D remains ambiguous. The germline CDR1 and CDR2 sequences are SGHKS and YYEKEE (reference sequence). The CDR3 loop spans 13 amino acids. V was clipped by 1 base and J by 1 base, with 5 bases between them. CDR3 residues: CASSLFFQETQYF. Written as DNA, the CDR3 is TGTGCCAGCAGCTTGTTTTTCCAAGAGACCCAGTACTTC.

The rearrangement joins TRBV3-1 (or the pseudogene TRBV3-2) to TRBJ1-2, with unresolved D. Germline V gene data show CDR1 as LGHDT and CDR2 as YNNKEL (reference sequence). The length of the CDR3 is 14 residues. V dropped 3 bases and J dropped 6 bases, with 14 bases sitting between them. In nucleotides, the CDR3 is TGTGCCAGCAGCCATTGGGAGGGTGGGAATGGCTACACCTTC. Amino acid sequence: CASSHWEGGNGYTF.

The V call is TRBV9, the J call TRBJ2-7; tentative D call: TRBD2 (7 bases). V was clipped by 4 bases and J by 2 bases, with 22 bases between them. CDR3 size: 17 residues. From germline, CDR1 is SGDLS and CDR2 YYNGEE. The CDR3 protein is CASSPRGTGGSTYEQYF. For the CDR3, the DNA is TGTGCCAGCAGCCCACGGGGGACGGGGGGCAGTACCTACGAGCAGTACTTC.

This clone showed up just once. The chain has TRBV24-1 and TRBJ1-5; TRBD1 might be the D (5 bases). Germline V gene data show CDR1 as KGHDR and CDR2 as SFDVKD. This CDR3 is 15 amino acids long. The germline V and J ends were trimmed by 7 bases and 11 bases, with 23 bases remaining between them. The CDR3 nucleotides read TGTGCCACCAGGCCAACAGGATACCCTCAATCAGCCCAGCATTTT. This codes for CATRPTGYPQSAQHF.

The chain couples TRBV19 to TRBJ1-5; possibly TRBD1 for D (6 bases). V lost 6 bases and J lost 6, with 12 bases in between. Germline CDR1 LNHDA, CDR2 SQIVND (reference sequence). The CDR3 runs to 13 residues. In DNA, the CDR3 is TGTGCCAGTAGGGACAGCCCCGGTCAGCCCCAGCATTTT. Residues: CASRDSPGQPQHF. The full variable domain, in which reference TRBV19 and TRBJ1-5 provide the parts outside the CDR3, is DGGITQSPKYLFRKEGQNVTLSCEQNLNHDAMYWYRQDPGQGLRLIYYSQIVNDFQKGDIAEGYSVSREKKESFPLTVTSAQKNPTAFYLCASRDSPGQPQHFGDGTRLSIL.

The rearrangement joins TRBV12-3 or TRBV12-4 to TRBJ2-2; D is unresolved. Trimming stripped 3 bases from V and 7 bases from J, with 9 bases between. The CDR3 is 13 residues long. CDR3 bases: TGTGCCAGCAGTTTTCGGGTGAACGGGGAGCTGTTTTTT. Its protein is CASSFRVNGELFF.

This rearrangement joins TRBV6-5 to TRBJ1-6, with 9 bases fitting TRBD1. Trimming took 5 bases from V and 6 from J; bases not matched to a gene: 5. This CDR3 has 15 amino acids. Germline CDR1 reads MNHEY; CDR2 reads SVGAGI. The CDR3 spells CASSTRTGANSPLHF. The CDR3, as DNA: TGTGCCAGCAGTACCCGGACAGGGGCTAATTCACCCCTCCACTTT.

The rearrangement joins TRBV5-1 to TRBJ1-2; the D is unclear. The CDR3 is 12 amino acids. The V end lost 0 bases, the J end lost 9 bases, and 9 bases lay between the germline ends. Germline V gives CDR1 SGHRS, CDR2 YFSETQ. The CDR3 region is CASSLEAGSYTF. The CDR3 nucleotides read TGCGCCAGCAGCTTGGAAGCTGGGAGCTACACCTTC.

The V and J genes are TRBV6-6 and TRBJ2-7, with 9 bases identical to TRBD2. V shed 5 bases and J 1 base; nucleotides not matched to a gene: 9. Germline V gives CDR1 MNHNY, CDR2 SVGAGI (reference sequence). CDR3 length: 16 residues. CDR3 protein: CASSTPTSGLSYEQYF. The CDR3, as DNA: TGTGCCAGCAGTACTCCGACTAGCGGACTATCCTACGAGCAGTACTTC.